This entry is about one T cell receptor beta chain. What it recognizes is unknown. Data came from immunoSEQ multiplex PCR; TCRdb stores just in-frame clones and leaves some out. The sample holds about 130,000 clones, roughly four fifths seen once. Time point given: blood 2 weeks post-SBRT. Treatment in this sample: 15 Gy SBRT to primary tumor, nephrectomy 4 weeks later. CDR1 SGHTA and CDR2 FQGTGA come from the germline V gene. Germline trimming cut 5 bases from V and 4 bases from J; bases unmatched to any gene: 5. This CDR3 is built from 14 residues. The sample comes from a study of radiation and T cells in renal cell carcinoma. The study's findings and limits: From baseline, blood top tumor clonotypes peaked at 2 weeks post-radiation.

The chain links TRBV7-3 to TRBJ1-1; 9 bases are a match to TRBD1. The receptor's source is a man aged 45-60 years with renal cell carcinoma. Sequenced here: blood, sampled from a patient whose treatment included radiotherapy and nephrectomy. The chain's CDR3 is CASSPGTGTTEAFF. CDR3 DNA: TGTGCCAGCAGCCCGGGGACAGGGACCACTGAAGCTTTCTTT. Based on the CDR3 plus reference TRBV7-3 and TRBJ1-1, the full variable domain is GAGVSQTPSNKVTEKGKYVELRCDPISGHTALYWYRQSLGQGPEFLIYFQGTGAADDSGLPNDRFFAVRPEGSVSTLKIQRTERGDSAVYLCASSPGTGTTEAFFGQGTRLTVV.